These 3 T cell receptor beta chains originate from one sample sequenced in a study of T cells in Graves' hyperthyroidism and ophthalmopathy. Amplification of TCR beta CDR3 regions was performed using RNA transcripts as template. In the first-round RT-PCR of the TCR CDR3, the HTBI primer set was used. TCRdb itself ran the multiplex PCR reads through MiXCR, one entry per CDR3 protein. Here the sample spans 89,000 or so distinct CDR3 sequences, around 42% being singletons. The sample consisted of peripheral blood or thyroid tissue (not recorded which). The receptors here all came from a woman aged 25 to 39 with Graves' hyperthyroidism.

This clonotype was seen ten or more times. The CDR3 coding sequence is TGTGCCAGCAGCTTACGCCAGGGTTCTGAAGCTTTCTTT. Amino acids: CASSLRQGSEAFF. V and J are TRBV7-2 and TRBJ1-1, with D maybe TRBD1 (5 bases). CDR3 size: 13 residues. The V end lost 2 bases, the J end lost 6 bases, and 10 bases lay between the germline ends. The germline CDR1 and CDR2 sequences are SGHTA and FQGNSA.

This clonotype was counted a single time. The chain carries TRBV6-6 and TRBJ1-5; the D is unclear. Germline loops: CDR1 MNHNY, CDR2 SVGAGI (reference sequence). CDR3 size: 13 residues. V was trimmed by 4 bases and J by 9 bases, leaving 13 bases between them. CDR3 residues: CASSCGSGRPQHF. CDR3 sequence (DNA): TGTGCCAGCAGTTGTGGGTCGGGGAGGCCCCAGCATTTT.

This clonotype was observed a single time. The chain employs TRBV29-1 and TRBJ2-5; D is unresolved. Germline V gene lookup returns CDR1 SQVTM and CDR2 ANQGSEA. The CDR3 is 13 residues long. The V end lost 4 bases, the J end lost 5 bases, and 14 bases lay between the germline ends. The CDR3 DNA reads TGCAGCGTTGGTTCGCTAGTAGGGGAGACCCAGTACTTC. Protein: CSVGSLVGETQYF.